Described below is a single TCR beta chain sequence and its context. No antigen is known for it. The data stem from a study of chemoradiotherapy in HPV16-positive cancers. Across the whole study: Candidate HPV-specific T-cell clones and common TCR motifs came from functional assays in a couple of HPV16-positive patients.

Over chemoradiotherapy, repertoires were sampled more than once. Trimming removed 0 bases from V and 7 bases from J, with 6 bases in between. In germline, CDR1 is DFQATT, CDR2 SNEGSKA (reference sequence). The CDR3 length is 11 residues. Study results and limitations: During treatment, candidate HPV-specific clones and E7-related motifs expanded in tumor.

Some clones are missing from TCRdb's copy, which holds only in-frame ones; the method was immunoSEQ multiplex PCR. The data show tens of thousands of clones, about 91% seen once. The starting material was blood, obtained from a patient who underwent chemoradiotherapy. The TCR comes from a human donor with HPV-associated anogenital cancer. V and J are TRBV20-1 and TRBJ1-2; weak D call: TRBD1 (5 bases). This CDR3 reads CSARDQGGYTF. The CDR3 coding sequence is TGCAGTGCTAGAGATCAGGGTGGCTACACCTTC.